Listed below are T cell receptor beta chains from one sample, sequenced in a study of CD8+CD57+ T cells in acquired aplastic anemia. TCRdb reprocessed the reads via MiXCR and lists one record per CDR3 protein. The sample comprises fewer than 200,000 distinct CDR3 sequences, approximately 43% of which are singletons, and 0.9% to 1.2% rests with the top ten. Source material: sorted CD4+, CD8+, or CD8+CD57+ T cells (not recorded which) from PBMCs. The receptors derive from a human donor in good health. Both conserved end residues are part of each CDR3. The D gene is left open where the match is weak. Size is stated for part of the rows, as once, few or many counts, or as a class when the clone is expanded.

d_call clone_size v_call cdr3_aa
TRBD1 few TRBV2 CASRADRGGETQYF
TRBD1 NA TRBV11-1 CASSLGDRDSDYGYTF
NA many TRBV24-1 CATSDSGASSYNEQFF
NA NA TRBV10-2 CASSAGPNYGYTF
TRBD1 NA TRBV15 CATSSDRDRGQFYGYTF
NA NA TRBV15 CATNPAERNYGYTF
TRBD2 many TRBV19 CASSLLAGANEQFF
NA NA TRBV7-9 CASSPQGNYEQYF
TRBD1 NA TRBV3-1 CASSLRWTGGYEQYF
TRBD1 NA TRBV10-3 CASSLLGTGGPYEQYF
NA many TRBV7-2 CASSLEGVAYEQYF
NA many TRBV12-3/TRBV12-4 CASSFGSSYEQYF
NA NA TRBV15 CATSLLAEETDTQYF
NA NA TRBV10-3 CAISETAAWGYTF
TRBD1 NA TRBV25-1 CASVEDMDRVGYTF
NA few TRBV15 CATSTADRANEKLFF
NA few TRBV24-1 CATSDSRGDEQYF
TRBD1 NA TRBV20-1 CSARAQTGGSSYTF
TRBD1 NA TRBV5-1 CASSLEGQGYSPLHF
NA NA TRBV5-1 CASSRSTTGELFF